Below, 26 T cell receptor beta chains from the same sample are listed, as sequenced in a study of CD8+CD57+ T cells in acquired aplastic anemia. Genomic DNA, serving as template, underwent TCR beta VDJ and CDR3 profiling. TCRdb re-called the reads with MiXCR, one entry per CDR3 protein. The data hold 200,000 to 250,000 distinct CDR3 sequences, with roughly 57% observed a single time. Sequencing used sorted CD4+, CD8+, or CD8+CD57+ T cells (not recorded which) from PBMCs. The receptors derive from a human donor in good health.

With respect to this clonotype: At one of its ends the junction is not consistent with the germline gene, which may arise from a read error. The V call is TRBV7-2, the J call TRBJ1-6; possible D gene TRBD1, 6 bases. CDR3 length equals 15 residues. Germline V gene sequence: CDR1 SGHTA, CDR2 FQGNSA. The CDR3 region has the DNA TGTGCCAGCAGCCTGGACAGTAGGCGCAACTCACCTCTCCACTTT. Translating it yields CASSLDSRRNSPLHF. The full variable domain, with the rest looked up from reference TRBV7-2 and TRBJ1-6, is GAGVSQSPSNKVTEKGKDVELRCDPISGHTALYWYRQSLGQGLEFLIYFQGNSAPDKSGLPSDRFSAERTGGSVSTLTIQRTQQEDSAVYLCASSLDSRRNSPLHFGNGTRLTVT.

DNA for the CDR3: TGCAGTGCACAGGAGGGCGGTGAGCAGTTCTTC. Encoded protein: CSAQEGGEQFF. The V gene is TRBV20-1, the J gene TRBJ2-1, with D maybe TRBD2 (6 bases). Trimming stripped 6 bases from V and 9 bases from J, with 12 bases between. CDR3 length equals 11 residues. Germline V gives CDR1 DFQATT, CDR2 SNEGSKA (reference sequence).

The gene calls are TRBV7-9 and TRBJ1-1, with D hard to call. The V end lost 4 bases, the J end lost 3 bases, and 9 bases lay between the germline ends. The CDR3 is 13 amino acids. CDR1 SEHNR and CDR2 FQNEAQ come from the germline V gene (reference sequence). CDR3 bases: TGTGCCAGCAGCTCGGGGTTGTACACTGAAGCTTTCTTT. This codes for CASSSGLYTEAFF.

CDR3 residues: CASSQAPSPGVTEAFF. The CDR3 DNA reads TGCGCCAGCAGCCAAGCACCCTCCCCCGGGGTCACTGAAGCTTTCTTT. The genes are TRBV4-3 and TRBJ1-1; D is unresolved. Per germline, CDR1 LGHNA and CDR2 YSLEER. Trimming took off 1 base at V and 4 bases at J, with 16 bases between the two ends. The length of the CDR3 is 16 residues.

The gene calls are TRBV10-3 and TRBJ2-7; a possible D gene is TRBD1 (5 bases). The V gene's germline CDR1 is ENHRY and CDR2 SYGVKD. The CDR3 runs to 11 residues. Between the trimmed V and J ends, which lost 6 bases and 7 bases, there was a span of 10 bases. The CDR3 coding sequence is TGTGCCATCAGAGGGGTCGGGGAGCAGTACTTC. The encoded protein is CAIRGVGEQYF.

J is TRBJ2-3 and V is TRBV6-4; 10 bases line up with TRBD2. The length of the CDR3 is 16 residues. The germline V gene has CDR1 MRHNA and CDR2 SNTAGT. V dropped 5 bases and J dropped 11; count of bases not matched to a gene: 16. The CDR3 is CASSPITSGDYNEQYF. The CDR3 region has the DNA TGTGCCAGCAGTCCTATAACTAGCGGGGACTACAATGAGCAGTATTTT.

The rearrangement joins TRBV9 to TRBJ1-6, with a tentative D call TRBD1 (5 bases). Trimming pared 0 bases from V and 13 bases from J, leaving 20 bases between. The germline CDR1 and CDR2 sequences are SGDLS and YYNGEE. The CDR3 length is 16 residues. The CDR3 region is CASSVGEGRPDIPLHF. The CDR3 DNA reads TGTGCCAGCAGCGTAGGGGAGGGGCGGCCGGATATCCCCCTCCACTTT.

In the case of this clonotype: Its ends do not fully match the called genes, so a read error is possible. This chain's CDR3 is CASSAWASTDTEYF. CDR3 DNA: TGTGCCAGCAGTGCTTGGGCTAGCACAGATACGGAGTATTTT. This sequence joins TRBV6-5 and TRBJ2-3, with a weak D call TRBD2 (5 bases). The CDR3 is 14 amino acids. The germline V gene has CDR1 MNHEY and CDR2 SVGAGI.

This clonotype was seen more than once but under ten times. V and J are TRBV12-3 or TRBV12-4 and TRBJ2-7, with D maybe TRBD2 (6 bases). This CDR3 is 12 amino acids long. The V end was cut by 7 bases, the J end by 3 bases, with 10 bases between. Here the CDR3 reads CASTVGGYEQYF. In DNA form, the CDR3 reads TGTGCCAGCACGGTGGGGGGCTACGAGCAGTACTTC.

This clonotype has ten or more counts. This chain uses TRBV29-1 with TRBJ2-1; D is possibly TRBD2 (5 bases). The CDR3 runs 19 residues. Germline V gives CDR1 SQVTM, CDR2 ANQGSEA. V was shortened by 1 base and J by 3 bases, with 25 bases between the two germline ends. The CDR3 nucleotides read TGCAGCGTTGAAGGAGGGATTAATACCGGGCTACCAGTCTACAATGAGCAGTTCTTC. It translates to CSVEGGINTGLPVYNEQFF.

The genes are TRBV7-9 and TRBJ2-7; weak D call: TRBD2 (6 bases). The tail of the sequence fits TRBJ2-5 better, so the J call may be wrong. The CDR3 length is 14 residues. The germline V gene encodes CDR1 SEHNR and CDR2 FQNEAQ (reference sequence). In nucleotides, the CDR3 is TGTGCCAGCAGCTTACTTCGGGGACTAGAGACCCAGTACTTC. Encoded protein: CASSLLRGLETQYF.

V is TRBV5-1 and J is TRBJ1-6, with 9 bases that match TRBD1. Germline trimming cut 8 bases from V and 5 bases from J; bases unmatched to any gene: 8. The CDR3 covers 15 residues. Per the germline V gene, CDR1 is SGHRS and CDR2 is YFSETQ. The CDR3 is CASSLTGGHNSPLHF. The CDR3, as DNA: TGCGCCAGTTCACTAACAGGGGGCCATAATTCACCCCTCCACTTT.

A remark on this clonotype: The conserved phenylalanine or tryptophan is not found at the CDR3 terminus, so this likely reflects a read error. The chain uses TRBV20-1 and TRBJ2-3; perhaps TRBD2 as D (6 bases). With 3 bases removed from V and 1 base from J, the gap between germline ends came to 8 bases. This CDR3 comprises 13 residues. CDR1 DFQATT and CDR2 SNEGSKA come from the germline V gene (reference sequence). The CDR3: CSARASGTDTQYV. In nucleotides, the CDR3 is TGCAGTGCTAGGGCTAGCGGCACAGATACGCAGTATGTT.

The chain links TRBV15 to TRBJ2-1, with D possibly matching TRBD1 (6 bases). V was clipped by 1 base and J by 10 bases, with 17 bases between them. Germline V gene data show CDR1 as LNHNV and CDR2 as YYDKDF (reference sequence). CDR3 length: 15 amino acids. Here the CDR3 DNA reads TGTGCCACCAGCAGAGCGTCTACAGGGATGATGGAGCAGTTCTTC. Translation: CATSRASTGMMEQFF.

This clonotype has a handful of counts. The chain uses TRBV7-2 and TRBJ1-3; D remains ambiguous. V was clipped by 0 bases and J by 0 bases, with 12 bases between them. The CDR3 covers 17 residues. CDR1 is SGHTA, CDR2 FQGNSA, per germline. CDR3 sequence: CASSLARSLFSGNTIYF. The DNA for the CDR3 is TGTGCCAGCAGCTTAGCGCGCAGCTTATTCTCTGGAAACACCATATATTTT.

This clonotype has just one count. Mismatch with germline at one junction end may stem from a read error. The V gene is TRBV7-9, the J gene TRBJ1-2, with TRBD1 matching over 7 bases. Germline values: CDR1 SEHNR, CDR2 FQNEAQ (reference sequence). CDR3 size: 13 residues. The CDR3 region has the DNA TGTGGCAGCAGCCGGGACAGCAGCTATGGCTACACCTTC. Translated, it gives CGSSRDSSYGYTF.

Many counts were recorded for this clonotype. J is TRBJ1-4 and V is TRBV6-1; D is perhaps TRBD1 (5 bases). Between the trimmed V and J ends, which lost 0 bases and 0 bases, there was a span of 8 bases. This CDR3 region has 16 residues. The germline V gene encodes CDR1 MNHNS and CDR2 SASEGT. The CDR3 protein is CASSEAVTATNEKLFF. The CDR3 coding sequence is TGTGCCAGCAGTGAAGCGGTGACAGCAACTAATGAAAAACTGTTTTTT.

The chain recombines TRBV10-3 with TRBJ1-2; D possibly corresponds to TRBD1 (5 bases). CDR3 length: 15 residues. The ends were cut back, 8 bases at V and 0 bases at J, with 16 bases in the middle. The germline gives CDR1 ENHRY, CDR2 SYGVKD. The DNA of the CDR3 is TGTGCCATCGAGGCAGGAGGGGCAGCTAACTATGGCTACACCTTC. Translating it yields CAIEAGGAANYGYTF.

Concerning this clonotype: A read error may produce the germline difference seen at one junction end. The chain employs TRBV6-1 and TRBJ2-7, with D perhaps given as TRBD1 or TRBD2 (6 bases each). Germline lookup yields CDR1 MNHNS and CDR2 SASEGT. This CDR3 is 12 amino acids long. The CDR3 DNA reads TGTGCCAGCAGTATGGGCGGGGACACCCGCCACTTC. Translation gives CASSMGGDTRHF.

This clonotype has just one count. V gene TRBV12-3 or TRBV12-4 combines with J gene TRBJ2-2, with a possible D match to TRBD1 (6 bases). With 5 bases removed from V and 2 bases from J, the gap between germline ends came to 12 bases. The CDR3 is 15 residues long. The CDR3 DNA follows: TGTGCCAGCAGTCCCTACAGGGACAACACCGGGGAGCTGTTTTTT. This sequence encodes CASSPYRDNTGELFF.

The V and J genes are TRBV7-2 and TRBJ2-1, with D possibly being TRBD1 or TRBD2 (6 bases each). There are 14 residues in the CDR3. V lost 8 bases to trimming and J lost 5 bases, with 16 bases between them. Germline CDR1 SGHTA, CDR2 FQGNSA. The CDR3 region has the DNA TGTGCCAGCGGGATAGAGAGGGGGGACAATGAGCAGTTCTTC. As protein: CASGIERGDNEQFF.

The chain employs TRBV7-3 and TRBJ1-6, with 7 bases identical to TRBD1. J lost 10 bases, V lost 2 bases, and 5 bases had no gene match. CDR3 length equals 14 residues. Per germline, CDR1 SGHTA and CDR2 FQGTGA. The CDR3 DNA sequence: TGTGCCAGCAGCTTACACAGGGGAGTGTCACCCCTCCACTTT. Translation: CASSLHRGVSPLHF. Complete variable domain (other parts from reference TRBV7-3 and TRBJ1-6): GAGVSQTPSNKVTEKGKYVELRCDPISGHTALYWYRQSLGQGPEFLIYFQGTGAADDSGLPNDRFFAVRPEGSVSTLKIQRTERGDSAVYLCASSLHRGVSPLHFGNGTRLTVT.

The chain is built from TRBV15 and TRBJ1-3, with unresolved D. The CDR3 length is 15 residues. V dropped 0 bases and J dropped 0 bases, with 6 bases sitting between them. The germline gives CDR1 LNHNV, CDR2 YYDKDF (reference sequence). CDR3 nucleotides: TGTGCCACCAGCAGAGAACGGTCCTCTGGAAACACCATATATTTT. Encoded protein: CATSRERSSGNTIYF.

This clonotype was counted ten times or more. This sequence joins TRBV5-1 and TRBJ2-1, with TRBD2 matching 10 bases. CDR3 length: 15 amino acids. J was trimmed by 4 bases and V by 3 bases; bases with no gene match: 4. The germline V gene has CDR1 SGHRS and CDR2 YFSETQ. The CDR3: CASSSIAGGYNEQFF. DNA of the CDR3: TGCGCCAGCAGCTCCATAGCGGGAGGTTACAATGAGCAGTTCTTC.

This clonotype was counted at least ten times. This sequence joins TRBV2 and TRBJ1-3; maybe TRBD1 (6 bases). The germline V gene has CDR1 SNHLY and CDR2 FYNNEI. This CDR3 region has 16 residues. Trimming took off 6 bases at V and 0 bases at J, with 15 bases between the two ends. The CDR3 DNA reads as TGTGCCAGCAGCGTAGGTGACAGGAGCTCTGGAAACACCATATATTTT. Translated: CASSVGDRSSGNTIYF.

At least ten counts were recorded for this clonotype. CDR3 protein: CASSPGYTEAFF. CDR3 in DNA: TGTGCCAGCAGTCCAGGGTACACTGAAGCTTTCTTT. The rearrangement joins TRBV12-3 or TRBV12-4 to TRBJ1-1; D may be TRBD1 (5 bases). Trimming removed 5 bases from V and 3 bases from J, with 7 bases in between. The CDR3 sequence is 12 residues long.